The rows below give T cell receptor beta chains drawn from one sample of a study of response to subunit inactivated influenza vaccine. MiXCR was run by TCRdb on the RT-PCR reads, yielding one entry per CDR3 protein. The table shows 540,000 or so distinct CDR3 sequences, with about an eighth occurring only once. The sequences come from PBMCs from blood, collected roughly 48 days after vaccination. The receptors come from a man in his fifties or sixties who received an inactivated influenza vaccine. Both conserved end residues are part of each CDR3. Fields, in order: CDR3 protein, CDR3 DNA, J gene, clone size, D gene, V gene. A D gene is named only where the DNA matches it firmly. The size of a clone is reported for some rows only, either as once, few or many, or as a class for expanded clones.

CASSLVSQLRAGELFF TGTGCCAGCAGCTTAGTGAGTCAGCTTAGGGCCGGGGAGCTGTTTTTT TRBJ2-2 few - TRBV7-2
CASSPGTSGGGYEQYF TGTGCCAGCAGCCCTGGGACTAGCGGGGGGGGCTACGAGCAGTACTTC TRBJ2-7 many TRBD2 TRBV4-2
CASTGLATDTQYF TGCGCCAGCACGGGACTAGCCACAGATACGCAGTATTTT TRBJ2-3 few TRBD2 TRBV5-1
CSASGRADSPLHF TGCAGTGCTAGCGGCAGGGCTGATTCACCCCTCCACTTT TRBJ1-6 - - TRBV20-1
CAIRGTENTGELFF TGTGCCATCAGAGGGACGGAAAACACCGGGGAGCTGTTTTTT TRBJ2-2 many - TRBV10-3
CSAREPSTDTQYF TGCAGTGCTAGAGAACCTAGCACAGATACGCAGTATTTT TRBJ2-3 few - TRBV20-1
CSVAGVDGYTF TGCAGCGTTGCCGGGGTTGATGGCTACACCTTC TRBJ1-2 many - TRBV29-1
CSPRSGQGFYEQYF TGCAGCCCGCGCTCCGGACAGGGCTTCTACGAGCAGTACTTC TRBJ2-7 few TRBD1 TRBV29-1
CASSSPSRFRVQETQYF TGCGCCAGCAGCAGCCCCTCTAGGTTTAGGGTCCAAGAGACCCAGTACTTC TRBJ2-5 few - TRBV5-1
CASSYSLAGPTDTQYF TGTGCCAGCAGCTACTCACTAGCGGGACCCACAGATACGCAGTATTTT TRBJ2-3 - TRBD2 TRBV6-5
CASSFAFKGTNTEAFF TGTGCCAGCAGCTTTGCGTTTAAGGGCACGAACACTGAAGCTTTCTTT TRBJ1-1 - - TRBV7-2
CASKVSGGGNQPQHF TGTGCCAGCAAGGTGTCAGGGGGCGGCAATCAGCCCCAGCATTTT TRBJ1-5 - TRBD1 TRBV2
CASSLLGGDLEKLFF TGCGCCAGCAGCTTGTTGGGGGGGGATTTGGAAAAACTGTTTTTT TRBJ1-4 few - TRBV5-1
CASSRSDRGSGTQYF TGTGCCAGCAGCCGGTCGGACAGGGGCTCGGGGACCCAGTACTTC TRBJ2-5 few TRBD1 TRBV12-3/TRBV12-4
CSVVGSKIDNEQFF TGCAGCGTCGTCGGATCAAAAATTGACAATGAGCAGTTCTTC TRBJ2-1 many - TRBV29-1
CSATGLAGTDTQYF TGCAGTGCTACTGGACTAGCGGGCACAGATACGCAGTATTTT TRBJ2-3 - TRBD2 TRBV20-1
CATSERQVFSYNEQFF TGTGCCACCAGTGAAAGACAGGTATTCTCCTACAATGAGCAGTTCTTC TRBJ2-1 - - TRBV24-1
CASMGGTGSYNEQFF TGTGCCAGCATGGGGGGGACAGGCTCCTACAATGAGCAGTTCTTC TRBJ2-1 - - TRBV6-1
CASSQEGTGDDDTQYF TGTGCCAGCAGCCAAGAAGGGACAGGGGATGATGATACGCAGTATTTT TRBJ2-3 many TRBD1 TRBV4-2
CASTRATVANYGYTF TGTGCCAGCACTCGAGCGACAGTCGCTAACTATGGCTACACCTTC TRBJ1-2 once - TRBV6-2/TRBV6-3
CASSSIHEQFF TGTGCCAGCAGTTCGATCCATGAGCAGTTCTTC TRBJ2-1 few - TRBV2
CASINRGGSTGELFF TGTGCCAGCATAAACAGGGGGGGGAGCACCGGGGAGCTGTTTTTT TRBJ2-2 few - TRBV6-1
CSAQSSGGGNTIYF TGCAGTGCCCAATCTTCCGGGGGGGGAAACACCATATATTTT TRBJ1-3 many - TRBV20-1
CASSQDFLAGNEQFF TGTGCCAGCAGCCAAGATTTCCTAGCGGGCAATGAGCAGTTCTTC TRBJ2-1 - TRBD2 TRBV4-2
CASKTGNNEQYF TGTGCCAGCAAGACAGGGAACAACGAGCAGTACTTC TRBJ2-7 - TRBD1 TRBV14
CASSLIPGFSGANVLTF TGTGCCAGCAGCTTAATTCCTGGTTTCTCTGGGGCCAACGTCCTGACTTTC TRBJ2-6 few - TRBV7-9
CASSLTVTGSDTQYF TGCGCCAGCAGCTTGACCGTAACAGGGAGCGATACGCAGTATTTT TRBJ2-3 - - TRBV5-1
CSAVNRVTNEKLFF TGCAGTGCTGTAAACAGGGTAACTAATGAAAAACTGTTTTTT TRBJ1-4 - - TRBV20-1
CASSLVAGSNSPLHF TGTGCCAGCAGTTTAGTGGCAGGGTCCAATTCACCCCTCCACTTT TRBJ1-6 few - TRBV12-3/TRBV12-4
CSARSISSTDTQYF TGCAGTGCTAGGAGCATTTCTAGCACAGATACGCAGTATTTT TRBJ2-3 - - TRBV20-1
CASSPLAGGPGEQFF TGTGCCAGCAGTCCACTAGCGGGGGGGCCTGGTGAGCAGTTCTTC TRBJ2-1 - TRBD2 TRBV3-1
CASSAATGRGDEKLFF TGTGCCAGCAGCGCGGCGACAGGGAGGGGGGATGAAAAACTGTTTTTT TRBJ1-4 few TRBD1 TRBV7-2
CATSDGATPNTEAFF TGTGCCACCAGTGACGGGGCTACCCCAAACACTGAAGCTTTCTTT TRBJ1-1 - - TRBV24-1
CSGAGWTGRHNEQFF TGCAGCGGGGCAGGTTGGACAGGGAGACACAATGAGCAGTTCTTC TRBJ2-1 few TRBD1 TRBV29-1
CASSLGSKEQFF TGCGCCAGCAGCTTGGGTTCTAAAGAGCAGTTCTTC TRBJ2-1 - - TRBV5-1
CASRPGQGIYEQYF TGTGCCAGCAGACCGGGACAGGGGATCTACGAGCAGTACTTC TRBJ2-7 few TRBD1 TRBV7-9